One and the same sample provided the 5 T cell receptor beta chains below, sequenced in a study of blood T cell repertoires in COVID-19 (TCRdb year 2020). The library was generated by the immunoSEQ multiplex PCR assay. The table comes from immuneACCESS by way of TCRdb, which keeps in-frame sequences with V and J called. Part of the clones is missing from these tables; in studies checked, under half for an unresolved V gene and the rest for unknown reasons. The sample yields some 350,000 clones; roughly nine tenths were counted once. Of the sample, roughly 1% falls within the top ten clones. The source material was PBMCs or T cells enriched from blood (not recorded which). The receptors shown here come from a man aged 18 to 29 who had recovered from COVID-19.

The rearrangement joins TRBV7-6 to TRBJ1-5; the D gene is possibly TRBD1 (6 bases). Trimming took off 4 bases at V and 6 bases at J, with 13 bases between the two ends. The CDR3 has 14 amino acids. Germline V lookup: CDR1 SGHVS, CDR2 FNYEAQ. CDR3 sequence: CASSSQGWGQPQHF. The CDR3 DNA is TGTGCCAGCAGCTCGCAGGGGTGGGGTCAGCCCCAGCATTTT.

This clone has only one observation. The V call is TRBV2, the J call TRBJ2-1, with D possibly matching TRBD1 (5 bases). The length of the CDR3 is 15 residues. The germline V gene encodes CDR1 SNHLY and CDR2 FYNNEI. The ends were cut back, 2 bases at V and 2 bases at J, with 10 bases in the middle. CDR3 region: CASSESSGPYNEQFF. CDR3 sequence (DNA): TGTGCCAGCAGTGAATCCTCAGGGCCCTACAATGAGCAGTTCTTC.

The CDR3 region is CASTSHETQYF. The CDR3 DNA is TGCGCCAGCACCAGTCATGAGACCCAGTACTTC. The rearrangement links TRBV5-1 to TRBJ2-5; D not resolved. Between the trimmed V and J ends, which lost 6 bases and 5 bases, there was a span of 8 bases. The CDR3 consists of 11 residues. Germline V gives CDR1 SGHRS, CDR2 YFSETQ.

This chain joins TRBV7-8 and TRBJ2-5; 9 bases agree with TRBD1. This CDR3 region has 16 residues. Trimming at V came to 5 bases and at J to 3 bases, leaving 10 bases not matched to a gene. Germline V lookup: CDR1 SGHVS, CDR2 FQNEAQ. CDR3 in DNA: TGTGCCAGCAGCCCCGCTTCGGGACAGGGAAAAGAGACCCAGTACTTC. It encodes CASSPASGQGKETQYF.

DNA of the CDR3: TGCGCCAGCTCCCAGGGAAGGAGTGCGGATACGCAGTATTTT. It translates to CASSQGRSADTQYF. This chain uses TRBV5-1 with TRBJ2-3; a weak D match, TRBD1 (5 bases). Germline V gene sequence: CDR1 SGHRS, CDR2 YFSETQ. CDR3 length equals 14 residues. Trimming left V 7 bases short and J 6 bases short, with 18 bases between.